This TCR beta chain was obtained from a study of blood T cells in healthy people across ages. Trimming took 4 bases from V and 4 from J; bases not matched to a gene: 11. This CDR3 has 16 residues. Germline CDR1 and CDR2: LGHDT and YNNKEL (reference sequence). A second PCR, run for about 7 to 12 cycles, used a sample-barcoded 5' primer plus a J-beta primer mix. A 12-random-nucleotide template-switch adaptor tagged each cDNA molecule. TCRdb re-analysed the 5' RACE reads in MiXCR, keeping a single row per CDR3 protein. This sample has hundreds of thousands of distinct CDR3 sequences, with roughly 50% found just once.

The chain carries TRBV3-1 and TRBJ2-7; 9 bases align to TRBD1. The sample was blood. The receptor comes from a young man in good health. For the CDR3, the DNA is TGTGCCAGCAGCCCTCCTCCGGGACAGGGTCCGTACGAGCAGTACTTC. As protein: CASSPPPGQGPYEQYF.